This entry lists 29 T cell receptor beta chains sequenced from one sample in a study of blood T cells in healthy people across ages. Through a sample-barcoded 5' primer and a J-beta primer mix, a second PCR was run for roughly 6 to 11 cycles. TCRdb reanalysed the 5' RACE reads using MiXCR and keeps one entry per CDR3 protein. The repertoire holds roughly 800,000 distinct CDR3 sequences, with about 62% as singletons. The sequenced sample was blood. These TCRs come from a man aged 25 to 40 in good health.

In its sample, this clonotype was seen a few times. CDR3 sequence reads: CSAIHADFYEQYF. CDR3 nucleotide sequence: TGCAGTGCTATCCACGCGGACTTCTACGAGCAGTACTTC. V is TRBV20-1 and J is TRBJ2-7; tentative D call: TRBD2 (5 bases). The ends were cut back, 4 bases at V and 3 bases at J, with 13 bases in the middle. The CDR3 spans 13 residues. CDR1 and CDR2 (germline): DFQATT, SNEGSKA (reference sequence).

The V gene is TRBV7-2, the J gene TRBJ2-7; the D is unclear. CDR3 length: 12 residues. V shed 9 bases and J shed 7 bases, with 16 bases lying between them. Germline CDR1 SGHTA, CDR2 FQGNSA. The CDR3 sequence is CARGISYNEQYF. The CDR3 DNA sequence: TGTGCCAGGGGGATCTCCTACAATGAGCAGTACTTC.

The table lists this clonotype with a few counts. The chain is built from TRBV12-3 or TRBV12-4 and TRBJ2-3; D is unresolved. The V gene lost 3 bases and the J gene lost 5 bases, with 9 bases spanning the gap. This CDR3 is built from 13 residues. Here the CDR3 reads CASSFWGGDTQYF. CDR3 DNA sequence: TGTGCCAGCAGTTTTTGGGGTGGAGATACGCAGTATTTT.

CDR3 in DNA: TGTGCCAGCAGTTTTCCCCCAGTAAAGACCCAGTACTTC. The encoded protein is CASSFPPVKTQYF. The gene calls are TRBV12-3 or TRBV12-4 and TRBJ2-5; D is unclear. The CDR3 is 13 amino acids. V was shortened by 3 bases and J by 6 bases, with 11 bases between the two germline ends.

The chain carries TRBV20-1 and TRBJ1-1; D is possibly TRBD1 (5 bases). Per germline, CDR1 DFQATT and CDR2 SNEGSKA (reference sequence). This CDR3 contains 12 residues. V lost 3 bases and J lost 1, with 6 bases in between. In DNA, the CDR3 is TGCAGTGCTAGGAGGGGGAACACTGAAGCTTTCTTT. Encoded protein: CSARRGNTEAFF.

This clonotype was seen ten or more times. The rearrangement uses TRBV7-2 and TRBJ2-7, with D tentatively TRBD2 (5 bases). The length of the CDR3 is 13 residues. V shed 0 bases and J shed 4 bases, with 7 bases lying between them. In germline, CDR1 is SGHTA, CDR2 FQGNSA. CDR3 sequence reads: CASSLAGVYEQYF. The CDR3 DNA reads TGTGCCAGCAGCTTAGCGGGAGTTTACGAGCAGTACTTC.

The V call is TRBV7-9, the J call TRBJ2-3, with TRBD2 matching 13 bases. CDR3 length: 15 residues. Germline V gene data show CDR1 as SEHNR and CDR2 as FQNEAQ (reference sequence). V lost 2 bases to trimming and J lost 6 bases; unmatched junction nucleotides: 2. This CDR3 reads CASSLILAGGDTQYF. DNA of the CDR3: TGTGCCAGCAGCTTAATACTAGCGGGAGGGGATACGCAGTATTTT.

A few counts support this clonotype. In DNA, the CDR3 is TGCAGTGCTAGATCTGGATCGATGACCCCTTCGTTCTTC. Its translation: CSARSGSMTPSFF. This chain links TRBV20-1 with TRBJ2-1; no clear D. The germline V and J ends were trimmed by 2 bases and 15 bases, with 20 bases remaining between them. Germline CDR1 is DFQATT and CDR2 is SNEGSKA (reference sequence). The CDR3 runs to 13 residues.

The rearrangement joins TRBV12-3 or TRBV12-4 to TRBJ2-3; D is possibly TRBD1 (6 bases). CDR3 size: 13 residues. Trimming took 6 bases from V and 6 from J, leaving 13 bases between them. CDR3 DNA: TGTGCCAGCAGCCCGGACAGTTGGGATACGCAGTATTTT. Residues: CASSPDSWDTQYF.

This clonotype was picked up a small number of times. The CDR3 region has the DNA TGCAGTGCTAGAGCTAGCGCCATCACAGATACGCAGTATTTT. Its translation: CSARASAITDTQYF. The V and J genes are TRBV20-1 and TRBJ2-3, with D perhaps TRBD2 (6 bases). Trimming took off 1 base at V and 2 bases at J, with 10 bases between the two ends. This CDR3 is built from 14 residues. Germline CDR1 reads DFQATT; CDR2 reads SNEGSKA (reference sequence).

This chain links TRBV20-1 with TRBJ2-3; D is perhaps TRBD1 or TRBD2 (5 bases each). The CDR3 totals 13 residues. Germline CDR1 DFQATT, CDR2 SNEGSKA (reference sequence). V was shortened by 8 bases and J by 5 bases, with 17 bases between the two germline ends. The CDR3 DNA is TGCAGTCAGCGAGGGACCACCATAGATACGCAGTATTTT. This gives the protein CSQRGTTIDTQYF.

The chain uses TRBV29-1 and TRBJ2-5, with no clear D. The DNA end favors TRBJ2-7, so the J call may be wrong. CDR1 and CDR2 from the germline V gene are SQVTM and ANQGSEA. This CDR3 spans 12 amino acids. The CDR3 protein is CSVGPPPDEQYF. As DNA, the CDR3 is TGCAGCGTTGGACCCCCTCCTGACGAGCAGTACTTC.

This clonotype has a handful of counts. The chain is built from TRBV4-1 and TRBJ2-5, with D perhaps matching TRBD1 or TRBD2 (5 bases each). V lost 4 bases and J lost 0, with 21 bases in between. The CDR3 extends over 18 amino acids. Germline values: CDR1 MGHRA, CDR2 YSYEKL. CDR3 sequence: CASSPGQGSAMYQETQYF. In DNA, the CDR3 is TGCGCCAGCAGCCCTGGCCAGGGTAGCGCGATGTACCAAGAGACCCAGTACTTC.

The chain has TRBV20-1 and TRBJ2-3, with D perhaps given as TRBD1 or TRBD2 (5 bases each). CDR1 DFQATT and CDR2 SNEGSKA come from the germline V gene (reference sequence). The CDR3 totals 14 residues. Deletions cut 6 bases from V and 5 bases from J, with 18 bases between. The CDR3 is CSAPGAGLEDTQYF. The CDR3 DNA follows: TGCAGTGCCCCCGGGGCAGGGTTAGAAGATACGCAGTATTTT.

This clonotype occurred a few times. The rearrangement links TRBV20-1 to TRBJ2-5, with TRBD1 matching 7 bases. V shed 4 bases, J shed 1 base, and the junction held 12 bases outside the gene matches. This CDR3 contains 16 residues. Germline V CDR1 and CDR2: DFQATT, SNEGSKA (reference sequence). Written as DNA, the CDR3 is TGCAGTGCTATACCAGACAGGGCGCCCCTCCAAGAGACCCAGTACTTC. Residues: CSAIPDRAPLQETQYF.

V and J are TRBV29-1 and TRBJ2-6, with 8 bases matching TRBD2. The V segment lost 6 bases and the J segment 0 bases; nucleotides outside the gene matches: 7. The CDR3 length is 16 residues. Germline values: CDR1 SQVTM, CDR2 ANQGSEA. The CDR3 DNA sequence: TGCAGCGTCGGGGGGGCAGGTGACTCTGGGGCCAACGTCCTGACTTTC. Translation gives CSVGGAGDSGANVLTF.

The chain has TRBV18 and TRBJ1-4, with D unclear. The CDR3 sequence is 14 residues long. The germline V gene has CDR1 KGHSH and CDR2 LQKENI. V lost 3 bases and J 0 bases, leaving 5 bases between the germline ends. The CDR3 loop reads CASSPSPTNEKLFF. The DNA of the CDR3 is TGTGCCAGCTCACCGTCCCCAACTAATGAAAAACTGTTTTTT.

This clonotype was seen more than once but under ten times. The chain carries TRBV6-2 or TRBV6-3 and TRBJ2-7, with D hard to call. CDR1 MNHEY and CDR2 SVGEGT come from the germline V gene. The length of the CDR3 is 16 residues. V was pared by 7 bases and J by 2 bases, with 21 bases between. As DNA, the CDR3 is TGTGCCAGCATTGCAGAACCCCTGTCTAATCCCTACGAGCAGTACTTC. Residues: CASIAEPLSNPYEQYF.

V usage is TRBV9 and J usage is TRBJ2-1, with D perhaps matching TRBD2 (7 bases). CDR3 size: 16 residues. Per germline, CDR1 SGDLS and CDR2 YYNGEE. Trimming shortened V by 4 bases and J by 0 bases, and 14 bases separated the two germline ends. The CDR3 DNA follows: TGTGCCAGCAGCCCTACAAGGGGGGGCTCCTACAATGAGCAGTTCTTC. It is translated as CASSPTRGGSYNEQFF.

The CDR3 here is CATSDQLETQYF. In nucleotides, the CDR3 is TGTGCCACCAGTGATCAACTGGAGACCCAGTACTTC. V usage is TRBV24-1 and J usage is TRBJ2-5; D unclear. The germline V gene has CDR1 KGHDR and CDR2 SFDVKD. Trimming shortened V by 3 bases and J by 5 bases, and 6 bases separated the two germline ends. The length of the CDR3 is 12 residues.

Written as DNA, the CDR3 is TGCGCCAGCAGCTCCGTCGGTCCAGATACGCAGTATTTT. This gives the protein CASSSVGPDTQYF. V usage is TRBV5-1 and J usage is TRBJ2-3; D unresolved. This CDR3 spans 13 amino acids. V was clipped by 3 bases and J by 4 bases, with 9 bases between them. CDR1 is SGHRS, CDR2 YFSETQ, per germline.

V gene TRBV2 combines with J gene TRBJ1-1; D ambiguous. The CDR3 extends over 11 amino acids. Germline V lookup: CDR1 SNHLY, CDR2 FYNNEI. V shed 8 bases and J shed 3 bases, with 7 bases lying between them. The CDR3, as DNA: TGTGCCAGCTTGGCCCACACTGAAGCTTTCTTT. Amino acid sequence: CASLAHTEAFF.

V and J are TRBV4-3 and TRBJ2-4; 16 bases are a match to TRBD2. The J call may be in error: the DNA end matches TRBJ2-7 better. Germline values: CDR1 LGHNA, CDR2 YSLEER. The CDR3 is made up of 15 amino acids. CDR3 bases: TGCGCCAGCAGTTACGGGACTAGCGGGAGGGACGAGCAGTACTTC. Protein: CASSYGTSGRDEQYF.

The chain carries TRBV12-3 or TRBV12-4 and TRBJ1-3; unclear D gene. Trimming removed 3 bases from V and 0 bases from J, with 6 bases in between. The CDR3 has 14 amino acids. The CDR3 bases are TGTGCCAGCAGTTTTCGGACCTCTGGAAACACCATATATTTT. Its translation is CASSFRTSGNTIYF.

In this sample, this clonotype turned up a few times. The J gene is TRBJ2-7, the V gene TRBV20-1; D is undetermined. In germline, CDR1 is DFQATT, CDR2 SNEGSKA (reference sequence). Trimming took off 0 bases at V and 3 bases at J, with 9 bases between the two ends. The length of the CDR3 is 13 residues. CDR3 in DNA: TGCAGTGCTAGAGATGGGCAGAACTACGAGCAGTACTTC. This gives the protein CSARDGQNYEQYF.

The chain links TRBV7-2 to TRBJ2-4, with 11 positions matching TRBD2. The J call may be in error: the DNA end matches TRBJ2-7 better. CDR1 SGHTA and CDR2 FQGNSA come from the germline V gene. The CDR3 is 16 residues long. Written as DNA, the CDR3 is TGTGCCAGCAGCCCAAGATTAGCGGGGGGGCTGGACGAGCAGTACTTC. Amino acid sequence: CASSPRLAGGLDEQYF.

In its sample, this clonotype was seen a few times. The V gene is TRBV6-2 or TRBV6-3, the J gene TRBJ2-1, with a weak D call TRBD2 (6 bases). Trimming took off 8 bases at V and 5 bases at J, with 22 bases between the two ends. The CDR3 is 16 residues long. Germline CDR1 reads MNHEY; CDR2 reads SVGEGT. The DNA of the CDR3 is TGTGCCAGCTCCCAAACGGGGCTAGCGCACCACAATGAGCAGTTCTTC. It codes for CASSQTGLAHHNEQFF.

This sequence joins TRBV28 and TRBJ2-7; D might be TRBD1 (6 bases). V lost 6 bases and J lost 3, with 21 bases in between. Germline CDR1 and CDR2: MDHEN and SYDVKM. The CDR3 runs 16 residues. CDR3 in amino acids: CASRTHRVMAHYEQYF. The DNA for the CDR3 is TGTGCCAGCAGGACTCACAGGGTAATGGCCCACTACGAGCAGTACTTC.

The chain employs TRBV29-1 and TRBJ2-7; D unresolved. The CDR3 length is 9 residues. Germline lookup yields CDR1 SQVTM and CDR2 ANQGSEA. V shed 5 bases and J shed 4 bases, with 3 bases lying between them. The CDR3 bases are TGCAGCGTTTATTACGAGCAGTACTTC. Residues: CSVYYEQYF.